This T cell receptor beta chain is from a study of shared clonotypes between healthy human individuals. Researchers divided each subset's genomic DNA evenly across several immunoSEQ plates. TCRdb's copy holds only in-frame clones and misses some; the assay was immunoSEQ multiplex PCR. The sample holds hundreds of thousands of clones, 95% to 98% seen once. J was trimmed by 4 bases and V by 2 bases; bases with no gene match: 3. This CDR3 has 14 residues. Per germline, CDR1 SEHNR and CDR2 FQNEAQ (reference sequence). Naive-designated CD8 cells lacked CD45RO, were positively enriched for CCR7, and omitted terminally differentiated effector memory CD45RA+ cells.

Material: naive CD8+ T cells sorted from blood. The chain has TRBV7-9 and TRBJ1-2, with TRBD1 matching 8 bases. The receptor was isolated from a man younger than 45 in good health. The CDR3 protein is CASSLQGAPYGYTF. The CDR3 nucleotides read TGTGCCAGCAGCTTACAGGGGGCTCCCTATGGCTACACCTTC.